One sample yielded the 3 T cell receptor beta chains listed below, sequenced in a study of blood T cell repertoires in COVID-19. Produced via immunoSEQ multiplex PCR; TCRdb's table is partial and in-frame only. This table holds 100,000 to 130,000 clones, roughly 90% found once. Specimen: peripheral blood. These receptors all stem from a man in his forties with active or convalescent COVID-19.

V is TRBV18 and J is TRBJ2-7, with 7 bases fitting TRBD2. The CDR3 consists of 14 residues. Germline V gene data show CDR1 as KGHSH and CDR2 as LQKENI. V gave up 3 bases and J gave up 1 base; unmatched junction bases: 3. The CDR3 sequence: CASSPRTSSYEQYF. CDR3 coding DNA: TGTGCCAGCTCACCCCGGACTAGTTCCTACGAGCAGTACTTC. Variable domain in full (rest from reference TRBV18 and TRBJ2-7): NAGVMQNPRHLVRRRGQEARLRCSPMKGHSHVYWYRQLPEEGLKFMVYLQKENIIDESGMPKERFSAEFPKEGPSILRIQQVVRGDSAAYFCASSPRTSSYEQYFGPGTRLTVT.

This clone has a handful of counts. The J gene is TRBJ1-5, the V gene TRBV28; D not resolved. Between the trimmed V and J ends, which lost 5 bases and 15 bases, there was a span of 14 bases. CDR1 is MDHEN and CDR2 is SYDVKM in the germline V gene. The CDR3 extends over 11 amino acids. In nucleotides, the CDR3 is TGTGCCAGCAGTGCAACACGGGTTAGGCATTTT. Its protein product is CASSATRVRHF.

The count of this clone is one. The V and J genes are TRBV7-8 and TRBJ1-2; TRBD1 matches at 9 bases. CDR1 is SGHVS, CDR2 FQNEAQ, per germline. V shed 1 base, J shed 10 bases, and the junction held 4 bases outside the gene matches. The CDR3 consists of 13 residues. CDR3 sequence (DNA): TGTGCCAGCAGCTTAGACCGGGACAGGGACTACACCTTC. This encodes CASSLDRDRDYTF.